The present T cell receptor beta chain was sequenced within a study of blood T cell repertoires in COVID-19. Study-level background: The samples span acute and convalescent COVID-19 from the United States, Italy and Spain.

This study enrolled people aged about 18 to 100 from around 25 US geographic areas. All recovered Cohort 3 donors got two negative PCRs, got clearance, or saw symptom resolution. The CDR3 contains 17 residues. Per the germline V gene, CDR1 is SGHTA and CDR2 is FQGNSA. Unmatched junction bases numbered 15, after V lost 5 bases and J lost 3 bases. Authors' methods: Amplification from reference gene primers served as the basis for estimated nucleated cell counts. Using immunoSEQ multiplex PCR, the repertoire was profiled, and TCRdb retains in-frame clones only, with some absent. That table furnishes V, J and clone size, whereas the DNA furnished D and trimming. The sample yields about 350,000 clones, around 87% seen once.

The sequence was obtained from a woman younger than 45 who had recovered from COVID-19. The chain recombines TRBV7-2 with TRBJ1-2; 7 nucleotides align to TRBD1. Sequencing used PBMCs or T cells enriched from blood (not recorded which). The CDR3 coding sequence is TGTGCCAGCAGCCTAGAAGGTACCGGACAGGACGACTATGGCTACACCTTC. It specifies CASSLEGTGQDDYGYTF.